This record covers a single T cell receptor beta chain. Its matching antigen is unknown. The sample is drawn from a study of vaccination effects on CD4 cells after COVID-19. Assay used: immunoSEQ multiplex PCR; TCRdb lists only in-frame clones, some missing. Of about 68,000 clones listed, 80% are singletons. ViraFEST assay sequencing came after antigen-specific CD4+ T cells were expanded with viral peptide pools. With roughly 9 days of culture completed, CD4+ T cells were isolated. All vaccine recipients tested negative for nucleocapsid antibodies and had never contracted SARS-CoV-2 infection. A density of about 2.2 million PBMC per well was used; these cells were cultured with approximately 9.1 IU/ml IL-2 and approximately 10 ug/ml peptides. The authors exchanged half the medium for IL-2 medium on days 3 and 7. This material consisted of CD4+ T cells from PBMCs cultured with SARS-CoV-2 spike peptides, taken before COVID-19 vaccination. The clonotype comes from a human donor who received a COVID-19 vaccine.

The CDR3 DNA reads TGTGCCAGCAGCTTGGGCGGTAGCACAGATACGCAGTATTTT. Translated: CASSLGGSTDTQYF. The V gene is TRBV5-8, the J gene TRBJ2-3; no reliable D call. The CDR3 is 14 residues long. CDR1 is SGHTS and CDR2 is YDEGEE in the germline V gene. The germline V and J ends were trimmed by 0 bases and 0 bases, with 5 bases remaining between them.